The clone carrying this T cell receptor beta chain was seen only a few times. The treatment was: randomized to nivolumab then ipilimumab (arm A) or the reverse (arm B). From thawed PBMCs, live CD3+CD8+ cells negative for CD19 and CD56 were sorted. This entry comes from a study of sequential checkpoint blockade in melanoma. Study information: Patients were randomized 1:1 to nivolumab-then-ipilimumab or ipilimumab-then-nivolumab first-line. Maintenance nivolumab came after either treatment sequence.

The CDR3 is 15 residues long. The V segment lost 5 bases and the J segment 0 bases; nucleotides outside the gene matches: 6. Germline CDR1 and CDR2: SEHNR and FQNEAQ (reference sequence). TCRdb's table, derived via immunoSEQ multiplex PCR, lists solely in-frame clones and lacks some. The sample includes fewer than 15,000 clones, roughly four fifths seen only once; the top ten take under 35%. The TCR originated in a human donor with melanoma. The V and J genes are TRBV7-9 and TRBJ2-5; 7 nucleotides line up with TRBD1. This material consisted of CD8+ T cells sorted from blood (inferred from file names), taken from a patient given nivolumab and ipilimumab in sequence. Here the CDR3 reads CASSARTGYQETQYF. The DNA of the CDR3 is TGTGCCAGCAGCGCCCGGACAGGCTACCAAGAGACCCAGTACTTC.